The 23 T cell receptor beta chains below come from one sample, sequenced in a study of T cell responses to AZD1222 COVID-19 vaccine. Data came from immunoSEQ multiplex PCR; TCRdb stores just in-frame clones and leaves some out. The sample lists 150,000 or so clones; more than 85% were seen once. The source was peripheral blood, collected on day 0 of AZD1222 vaccination. The receptors were gathered from an adult in good health.

V is TRBV5-4 and J is TRBJ2-1, with 9 bases aligning to TRBD1. Trimming took 4 bases from V and 5 from J; bases not matched to a gene: 4. Per germline, CDR1 SGHNT and CDR2 YYREEE (reference sequence). This CDR3 has 14 amino acids. For the CDR3, the DNA is TGTGCCAGCAGCCAATGGGACAGGGACAATGAGCAGTTCTTC. It specifies CASSQWDRDNEQFF.

The chain links TRBV13 to TRBJ2-4; 7 bases match TRBD1. CDR3 length equals 16 residues. Germline V gene sequence: CDR1 PRHDT, CDR2 FYEKMQ (reference sequence). V lost 1 base and J lost 3; bases outside the gene matches: 6. CDR3 sequence reads: CASSLVQGLGKNIQYF. DNA of the CDR3: TGTGCCAGCAGCTTAGTACAGGGGTTAGGCAAAAACATTCAGTACTTC.

V and J are TRBV6-5 and TRBJ2-7, with D hard to call. The CDR3 loop spans 11 amino acids. Trimming cost V 7 bases and J 5 bases, with 9 bases left between them. CDR1 is MNHEY and CDR2 is SVGAGI in the germline V gene. CDR3 sequence (DNA): TGTGCCAGCAAGTGGCTACACGAGCAGTACTTC. It yields the protein CASKWLHEQYF.

This clone is medium-sized by share. The chain recombines TRBV6-2 or TRBV6-3 with TRBJ2-6; the D gene could be TRBD1 or TRBD2 (5 bases each). This CDR3 contains 17 residues. Trimming removed 2 bases at V and 0 bases at J, with 11 bases between. Per the germline V gene, CDR1 is MNHEY and CDR2 is SVGEGT. The DNA for the CDR3 is TGTGCCAGCAGTTACGGGGGAGACACCTCTGGGGCCAACGTCCTGACTTTC. Its protein is CASSYGGDTSGANVLTF.

The chain employs TRBV11-2 and TRBJ2-1; possibly TRBD1 for D (6 bases). Germline V CDR1 and CDR2: SGHAT, FQNNGV. The CDR3 length is 15 residues. V shed 5 bases and J shed 6 bases, with 17 bases lying between them. The CDR3 sequence: CASSPEGVVSNEQFF. CDR3 nucleotide sequence: TGTGCCAGCAGCCCAGAGGGGGTGGTATCCAATGAGCAGTTCTTC.

The V gene is TRBV19, the J gene TRBJ1-2; D might be TRBD1 (5 bases). The germline gives CDR1 LNHDA, CDR2 SQIVND (reference sequence). The V and J ends lost 3 bases and 2 bases respectively, with 10 bases between them. The CDR3 sequence is 14 residues long. CDR3 sequence: CASSIAGGNYGYTF. The CDR3 nucleotides read TGTGCCAGTAGTATCGCGGGGGGGAACTATGGCTACACCTTC.

The chain joins TRBV7-2 to TRBJ2-7; D perhaps matches TRBD2 (6 bases). The V gene's germline CDR1 is SGHTA and CDR2 FQGNSA. The V end lost 1 base, the J end lost 3 bases, and 10 bases lay between the germline ends. The CDR3 consists of 14 residues. CDR3 amino acids: CASSLGSGSYEQYF. CDR3 bases: TGTGCCAGCAGCTTAGGATCCGGGAGCTACGAGCAGTACTTC.

V and J are TRBV5-1 and TRBJ1-4; 8 nucleotides match TRBD1. Germline V lookup: CDR1 SGHRS, CDR2 YFSETQ. Unmatched junction bases numbered 7, after V lost 4 bases and J lost 8 bases. This CDR3 is 14 amino acids long. CDR3 in amino acids: CASSIGQGKEKLFF. As DNA, the CDR3 is TGCGCCAGCAGCATTGGACAGGGTAAAGAAAAACTGTTTTTT.

V usage is TRBV5-6 and J usage is TRBJ2-7, with 10 bases lining up with TRBD1. Looked up from germline, CDR1 is SGHDT and CDR2 is YYEEEE. This CDR3 contains 13 residues. The ends lost 4 bases at V and 3 bases at J; junction bases unmatched: 1. The CDR3 sequence is CASSRDRGYEQYF. Written as DNA, the CDR3 is TGTGCCAGCAGCCGGGACAGGGGCTACGAGCAGTACTTC. The full variable domain, completed using reference TRBV5-6 and TRBJ2-7, is DAGVTQSPTHLIKTRGQQVTLRCSPKSGHDTVSWYQQALGQGPQFIFQYYEEEERQRGNFPDRFSGHQFPNYSSELNVNALLLGDSALYLCASSRDRGYEQYFGPGTRLTVT.

The genes are TRBV19 and TRBJ1-5; D possibly corresponds to TRBD1 (6 bases). V lost 5 bases, J lost 4 bases, and 12 bases lay in between. This CDR3 has 14 amino acids. The V gene's germline CDR1 is LNHDA and CDR2 SQIVND (reference sequence). The CDR3 DNA reads as TGTGCCAGTAGTTTTGGACAGCGTAATCAGCCCCAGCATTTT. Its protein product is CASSFGQRNQPQHF.

The rearrangement links TRBV6-5 to TRBJ1-5; 7 positions match TRBD1. Germline CDR1 reads MNHEY; CDR2 reads SVGAGI. With V trimmed by 7 bases and J by 4 bases, 10 bases remained unmatched. The CDR3 is 15 residues long. The CDR3 sequence: CASTYTGATNQPQHF. CDR3 DNA: TGTGCCAGCACCTATACAGGGGCTACGAATCAGCCCCAGCATTTT.

This chain joins TRBV6-4 and TRBJ1-1, with D unresolved. Trimming removed 8 bases from V and 3 bases from J, with 13 bases in between. Germline V gives CDR1 MRHNA, CDR2 SNTAGT. The CDR3 length is 13 residues. CDR3 coding DNA: TGTGCCAGCCGTCTAGAAGGGCACACTGAAGCTTTCTTT. Protein: CASRLEGHTEAFF.

The count of this clone is one. V and J are TRBV18 and TRBJ2-7; no reliable D call. The CDR3 has 12 amino acids. V lost 2 bases and J 7 bases, leaving 9 bases between the germline ends. The V gene's germline CDR1 is KGHSH and CDR2 LQKENI. DNA of the CDR3: TGTGCCAGCTCACCAGCGATCGGAGAGCAGTACTTC. It codes for CASSPAIGEQYF. Complete variable domain (other parts from reference TRBV18 and TRBJ2-7): NAGVMQNPRHLVRRRGQEARLRCSPMKGHSHVYWYRQLPEEGLKFMVYLQKENIIDESGMPKERFSAEFPKEGPSILRIQQVVRGDSAAYFCASSPAIGEQYFGPGTRLTVT.

The gene calls are TRBV27 and TRBJ1-5; D possibly corresponds to TRBD1 (5 bases). The CDR3 sequence is 16 residues long. Trimming took off 4 bases at V and 6 bases at J, with 19 bases between the two ends. CDR1 and CDR2 from the germline V gene are MNHEY and SMNVEV (reference sequence). The CDR3 coding sequence is TGTGCCAGCAGTTCCCGGGACCTCGGGGGAGGTCAGCCCCAGCATTTT. It translates to CASSSRDLGGGQPQHF.

This chain uses TRBV27 with TRBJ2-1, with 9 bases aligning to TRBD1. The germline V gene has CDR1 MNHEY and CDR2 SMNVEV (reference sequence). The CDR3 has 10 amino acids. The ends lost 8 bases at V and 10 bases at J; junction bases unmatched: 0. This CDR3 reads CASGQGEQFF. In nucleotides, the CDR3 is TGTGCCAGCGGACAGGGGGAGCAGTTCTTC.

The V call is TRBV4-3, the J call TRBJ1-1; D not resolved. The CDR3 has 14 residues. CDR1 and CDR2 (germline): LGHNA, YSLEER. The V end lost 0 bases, the J end lost 1 base, and 6 bases lay between the germline ends. Here the CDR3 reads CASSQDLENTEAFF. The CDR3 DNA sequence: TGCGCCAGCAGCCAAGATCTGGAGAACACTGAAGCTTTCTTT.

The genes are TRBV6-2 or TRBV6-3 and TRBJ2-7; D is unclear. Trimming removed 2 bases at V and 7 bases at J, with 9 bases between. The CDR3 sequence is 12 residues long. Germline V lookup: CDR1 MNHEY, CDR2 SVGEGT. This chain's CDR3 is CASSYPSLEQYF. In nucleotides, the CDR3 is TGTGCCAGCAGTTACCCCTCCCTGGAGCAGTACTTC.

This chain's CDR3 is CATSDPTPGQGVVDEQFF. CDR3 coding DNA: TGTGCCACCAGTGACCCTACTCCGGGACAGGGTGTAGTCGATGAGCAGTTCTTC. V gene TRBV24-1 combines with J gene TRBJ2-1, with 9 bases lining up with TRBD1. Germline V CDR1 and CDR2: KGHDR, SFDVKD. The CDR3 extends over 18 amino acids. The V and J ends lost 4 bases and 8 bases, in that order; junction bases with no gene match: 17.

The chain couples TRBV29-1 to TRBJ1-2; D gene unclear. V was shortened by 4 bases and J by 6 bases, with 12 bases between the two germline ends. The CDR3 totals 12 residues. CDR1 is SQVTM and CDR2 is ANQGSEA in the germline V gene. The CDR3 DNA sequence: TGCAGCGTTGTCGGTTCAGACGATGGCTACACCTTC. This codes for CSVVGSDDGYTF.

The chain couples TRBV2 to TRBJ1-1; maybe TRBD1 (5 bases). The ends were cut back, 10 bases at V and 5 bases at J, with 14 bases in the middle. This CDR3 contains 12 residues. Germline lookup yields CDR1 SNHLY and CDR2 FYNNEI. CDR3 coding DNA: TGTGCCACCTACTCGTGGGGGACTGAAGCTTTCTTT. It encodes CATYSWGTEAFF.

The table lists this clone with a count of one. Other DNA sequences in this sample translate to the same CDR3. This chain joins TRBV11-3 and TRBJ2-1; no definite D call. V dropped 6 bases and J dropped 4 bases, with 7 bases sitting between them. This CDR3 contains 12 residues. The germline CDR1 and CDR2 sequences are SGHNT and YENEEA. CDR3 DNA: TGTGCCAGCAGTTCGCGGTACAATGAGCAGTTCTTC. It yields the protein CASSSRYNEQFF. Together with reference TRBV11-3 and TRBJ2-1, the CDR3 gives the full variable domain: EAGVVQSPRYKIIEKKQPVAFWCNPISGHNTLYWYLQNLGQGPELLIRYENEEAVDDSQLPKDRFSAERLKGVDSTLKIQPAELGDSAVYLCASSSRYNEQFFGPGTRLTVL.

The J gene is TRBJ1-4, the V gene TRBV28; TRBD1 aligns across 9 bases. Germline V gene lookup returns CDR1 MDHEN and CDR2 SYDVKM. V lost 7 bases, J lost 8 bases, and 8 bases stayed unmatched. The CDR3 loop spans 14 amino acids. The CDR3 DNA reads TGTGCCAGCACCGCCCGGACAGGGGACGAAAAACTGTTTTTT. Protein: CASTARTGDEKLFF.

V is TRBV11-3 and J is TRBJ1-2; 7 bases align to TRBD1. Germline V gene sequence: CDR1 SGHNT, CDR2 YENEEA. The CDR3 covers 15 residues. V gave up 3 bases and J gave up 5 bases; unmatched junction bases: 9. CDR3 sequence reads: CASSFGGRGEYGYTF. The CDR3 nucleotides are TGTGCCAGCAGCTTCGGGGGCAGGGGGGAATATGGCTACACCTTC.